Below, one TCR beta chain is given with its context. What it binds is not known. This entry is derived from a study of OX40 agonist ivuxolimab in advanced cancers. Per germline, CDR1 MNHEY and CDR2 SMNVEV (reference sequence). The length of the CDR3 is 15 residues. The V gene end was trimmed by 0 bases and the J gene end by 5 bases; junction bases not matched to a gene: 6. Produced via immunoSEQ multiplex PCR; TCRdb's table is partial and in-frame only. In the table there are over 60,000 clones, nearly 90% of which are singletons. Study results and caveats: Mean expanded clone counts were higher in CD8+ than CD4+ T cells.

This sequence originates from an adult with an advanced solid tumor such as melanoma, head and neck, liver or kidney cancer. Sequenced here: CD4+ or CD8+ T cells sorted from blood, sampled in a trial of the OX40 agonist ivuxolimab. The V call is TRBV27, the J call TRBJ2-5; the match to TRBD1 covers 7 bases. As DNA, the CDR3 is TGTGCCAGCAGTTTATCGCGACAGGGTTGGGAGACCCAGTACTTC. Translation: CASSLSRQGWETQYF.